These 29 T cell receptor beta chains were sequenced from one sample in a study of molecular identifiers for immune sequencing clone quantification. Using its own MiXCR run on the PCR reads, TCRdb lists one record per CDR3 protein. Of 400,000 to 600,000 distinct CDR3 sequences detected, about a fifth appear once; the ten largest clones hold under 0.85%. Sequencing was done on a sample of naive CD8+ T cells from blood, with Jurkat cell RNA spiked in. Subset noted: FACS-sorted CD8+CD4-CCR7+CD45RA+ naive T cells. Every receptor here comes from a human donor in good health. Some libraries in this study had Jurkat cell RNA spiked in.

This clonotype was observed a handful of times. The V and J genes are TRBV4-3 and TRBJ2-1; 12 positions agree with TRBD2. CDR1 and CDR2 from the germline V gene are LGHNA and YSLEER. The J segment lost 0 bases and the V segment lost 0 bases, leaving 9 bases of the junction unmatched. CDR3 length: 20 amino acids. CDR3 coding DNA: TGCGCCAGCAGCCAAGATTCCCTAGCGGGGGGGCCAAGCTCCTACAATGAGCAGTTCTTC. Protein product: CASSQDSLAGGPSSYNEQFF.

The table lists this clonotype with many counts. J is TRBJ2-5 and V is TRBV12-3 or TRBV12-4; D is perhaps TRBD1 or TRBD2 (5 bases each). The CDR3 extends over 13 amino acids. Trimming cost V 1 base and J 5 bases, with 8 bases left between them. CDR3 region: CASSLGGMETQYF. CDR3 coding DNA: TGTGCCAGCAGTTTAGGGGGGATGGAGACCCAGTACTTC.

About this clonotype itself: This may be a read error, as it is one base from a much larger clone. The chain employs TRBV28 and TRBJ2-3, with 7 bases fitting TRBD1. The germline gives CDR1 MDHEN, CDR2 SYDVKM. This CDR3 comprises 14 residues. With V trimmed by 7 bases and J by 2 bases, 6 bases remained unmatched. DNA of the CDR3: TGTGCCAGCAAGAGACAGGGAACCACAGATACGCAGTATTTT. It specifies CASKRQGTTDTQYF. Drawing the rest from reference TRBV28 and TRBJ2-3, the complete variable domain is DVKVTQSSRYLVKRTGEKVFLECVQDMDHENMFWYRQDPGLGLRLIYFSYDVKMKEKGDIPEGYSVSREKKERFSLILESASTNQTSMYLCASKRQGTTDTQYFGPGTRLTVL.

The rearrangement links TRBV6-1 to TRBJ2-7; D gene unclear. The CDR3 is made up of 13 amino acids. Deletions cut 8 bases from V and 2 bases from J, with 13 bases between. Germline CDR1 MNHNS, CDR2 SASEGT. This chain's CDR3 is CASWTDRTYEQYF. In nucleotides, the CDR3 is TGTGCCAGCTGGACGGATAGAACCTACGAGCAGTACTTC.

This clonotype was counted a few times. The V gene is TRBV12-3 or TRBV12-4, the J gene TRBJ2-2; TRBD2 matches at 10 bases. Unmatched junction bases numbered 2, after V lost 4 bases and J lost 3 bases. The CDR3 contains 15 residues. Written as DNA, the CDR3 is TGTGCCAGCAGTTCTAGCGGGAGTTACACCGGGGAGCTGTTTTTT. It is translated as CASSSSGSYTGELFF.

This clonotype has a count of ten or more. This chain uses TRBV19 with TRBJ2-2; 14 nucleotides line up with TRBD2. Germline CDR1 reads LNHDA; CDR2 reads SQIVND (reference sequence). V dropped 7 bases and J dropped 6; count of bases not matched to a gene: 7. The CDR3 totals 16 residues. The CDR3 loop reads CASTGTSGSIAGELFF. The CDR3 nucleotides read TGTGCCAGTACCGGGACTAGCGGGAGTATTGCCGGGGAGCTGTTTTTT.

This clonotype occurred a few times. The CDR3 DNA is TGTGCCTGCCTAACAGTGAACACTGAAGCTTTCTTT. Translation: CACLTVNTEAFF. The rearrangement links TRBV30 to TRBJ1-1; no clear D. Germline V gives CDR1 GTSNPN, CDR2 SVGIG (reference sequence). V was clipped by 6 bases and J by 0 bases, with 8 bases between them. The CDR3 spans 12 residues.

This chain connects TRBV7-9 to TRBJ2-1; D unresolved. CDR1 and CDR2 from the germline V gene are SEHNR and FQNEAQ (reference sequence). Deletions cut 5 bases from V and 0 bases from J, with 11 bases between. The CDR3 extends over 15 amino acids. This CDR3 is CASSKDPGSYNEQFF. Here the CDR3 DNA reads TGTGCCAGCAGCAAGGACCCGGGCTCCTACAATGAGCAGTTCTTC.

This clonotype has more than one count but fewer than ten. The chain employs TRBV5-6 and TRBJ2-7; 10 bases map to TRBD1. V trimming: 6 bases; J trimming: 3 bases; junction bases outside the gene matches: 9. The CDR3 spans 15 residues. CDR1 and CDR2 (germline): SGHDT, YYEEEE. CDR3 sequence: CASTPWGQGYYEQYF. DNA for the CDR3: TGTGCCAGCACCCCTTGGGGACAGGGGTACTACGAGCAGTACTTC.

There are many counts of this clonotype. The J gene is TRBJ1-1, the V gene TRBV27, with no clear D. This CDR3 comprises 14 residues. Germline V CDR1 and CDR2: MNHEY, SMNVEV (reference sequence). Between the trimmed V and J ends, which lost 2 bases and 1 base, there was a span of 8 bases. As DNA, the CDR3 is TGTGCCAGCAGTTTACAGGAAACGAACACTGAAGCTTTCTTT. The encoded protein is CASSLQETNTEAFF.

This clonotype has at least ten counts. CDR3 sequence reads: CASSLLDASNQPQHF. For the CDR3, the DNA is TGTGCCAGCAGCTTATTGGACGCAAGCAATCAGCCCCAGCATTTT. This chain connects TRBV7-2 to TRBJ1-5; D gene ambiguous. Trimming removed 2 bases at V and 1 base at J, with 9 bases between. The germline CDR1 and CDR2 sequences are SGHTA and FQGNSA. This CDR3 contains 15 residues.

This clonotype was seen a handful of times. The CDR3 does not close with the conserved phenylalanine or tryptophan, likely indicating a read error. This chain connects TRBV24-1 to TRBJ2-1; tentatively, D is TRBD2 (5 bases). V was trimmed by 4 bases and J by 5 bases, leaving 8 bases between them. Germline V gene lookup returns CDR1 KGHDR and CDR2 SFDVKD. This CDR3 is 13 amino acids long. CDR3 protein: CATSELENNEQFL. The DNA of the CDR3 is TGTGCCACCAGTGAACTAGAAAACAATGAGCAGTTCCTC.

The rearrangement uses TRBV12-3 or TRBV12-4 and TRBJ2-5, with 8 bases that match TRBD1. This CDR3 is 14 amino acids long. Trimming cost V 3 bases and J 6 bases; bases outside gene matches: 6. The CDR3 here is CASSFPGQEKTQYF. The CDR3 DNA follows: TGTGCCAGCAGTTTCCCGGGACAGGAAAAGACCCAGTACTTC.

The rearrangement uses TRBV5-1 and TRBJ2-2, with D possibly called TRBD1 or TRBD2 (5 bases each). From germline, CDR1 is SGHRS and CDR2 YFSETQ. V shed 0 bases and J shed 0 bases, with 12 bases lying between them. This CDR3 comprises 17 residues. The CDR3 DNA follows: TGCGCCAGCAGCTTGGCCGACAGCGGTCCGAACACCGGGGAGCTGTTTTTT. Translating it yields CASSLADSGPNTGELFF.

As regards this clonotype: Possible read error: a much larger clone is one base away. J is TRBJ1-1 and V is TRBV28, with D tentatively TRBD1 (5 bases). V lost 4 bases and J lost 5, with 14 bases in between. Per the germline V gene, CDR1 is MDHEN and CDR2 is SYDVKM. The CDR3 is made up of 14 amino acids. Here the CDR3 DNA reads TGTGCCAGCAGTTCCTTCGGACATGGGACTGAAGCTTTCTTT. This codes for CASSSFGHGTEAFF.

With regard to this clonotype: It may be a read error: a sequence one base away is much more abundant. CDR3 amino acids: CASSQRGYMSEQFF. For the CDR3, the DNA is TGTGCTAGCAGCCAGCGGGGTTACATGAGTGAGCAGTTCTTC. The chain uses TRBV7-7 and TRBJ2-1, with 7 nucleotides matching TRBD2. The CDR3 spans 14 residues. Germline V gene sequence: CDR1 SSHAT, CDR2 FNYEAQ (reference sequence).

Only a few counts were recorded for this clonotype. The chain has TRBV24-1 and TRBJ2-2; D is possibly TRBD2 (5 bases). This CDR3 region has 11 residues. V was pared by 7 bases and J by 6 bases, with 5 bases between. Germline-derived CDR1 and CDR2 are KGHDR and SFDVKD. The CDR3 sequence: CATRDSGELFF. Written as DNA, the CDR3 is TGTGCCACCAGGGACTCCGGGGAGCTGTTTTTT.

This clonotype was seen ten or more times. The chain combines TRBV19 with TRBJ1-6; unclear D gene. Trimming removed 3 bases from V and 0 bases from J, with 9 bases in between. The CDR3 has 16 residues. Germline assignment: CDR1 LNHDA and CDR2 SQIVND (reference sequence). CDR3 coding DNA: TGTGCCAGTAGTATGGGGAGTAGCTCCTATAATTCACCCCTCCACTTT. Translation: CASSMGSSSYNSPLHF.

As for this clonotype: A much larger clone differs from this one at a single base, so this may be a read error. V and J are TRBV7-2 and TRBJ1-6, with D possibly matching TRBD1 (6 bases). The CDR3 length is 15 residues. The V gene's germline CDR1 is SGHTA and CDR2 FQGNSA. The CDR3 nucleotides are TGTGGCAGCAGCCCGCGGACAGCCTATAATTCACCCCTCCACTTT. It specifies CGSSPRTAYNSPLHF.

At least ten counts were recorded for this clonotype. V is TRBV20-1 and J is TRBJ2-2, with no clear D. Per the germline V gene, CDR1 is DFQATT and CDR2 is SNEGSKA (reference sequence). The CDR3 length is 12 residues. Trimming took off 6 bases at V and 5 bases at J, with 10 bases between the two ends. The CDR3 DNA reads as TGCAGTGCACTCGACTGGACCGGGGAGCTGTTTTTT. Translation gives CSALDWTGELFF.

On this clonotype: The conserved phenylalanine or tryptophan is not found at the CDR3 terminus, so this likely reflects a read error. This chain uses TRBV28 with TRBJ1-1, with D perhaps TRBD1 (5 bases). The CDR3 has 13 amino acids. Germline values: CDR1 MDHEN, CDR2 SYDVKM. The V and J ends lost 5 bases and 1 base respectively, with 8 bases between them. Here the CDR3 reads CASSPDKNTEAFL. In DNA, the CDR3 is TGTGCCAGCAGTCCGGACAAGAACACTGAAGCTTTCCTT.

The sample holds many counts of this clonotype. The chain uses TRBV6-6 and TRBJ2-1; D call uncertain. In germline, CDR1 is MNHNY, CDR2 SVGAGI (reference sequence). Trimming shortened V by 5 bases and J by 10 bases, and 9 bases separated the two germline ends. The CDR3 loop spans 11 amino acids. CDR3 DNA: TGTGCCAGCAGTCCCTCCTACGAGCAGTTCTTC. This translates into CASSPSYEQFF.

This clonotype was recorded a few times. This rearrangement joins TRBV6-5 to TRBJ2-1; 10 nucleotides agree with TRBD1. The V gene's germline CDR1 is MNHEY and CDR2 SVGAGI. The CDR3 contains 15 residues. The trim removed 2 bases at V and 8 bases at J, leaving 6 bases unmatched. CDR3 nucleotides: TGTGCCAGCAGTTACGTGGGACAGGGGCTCGATGAGCAGTTCTTC. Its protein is CASSYVGQGLDEQFF.

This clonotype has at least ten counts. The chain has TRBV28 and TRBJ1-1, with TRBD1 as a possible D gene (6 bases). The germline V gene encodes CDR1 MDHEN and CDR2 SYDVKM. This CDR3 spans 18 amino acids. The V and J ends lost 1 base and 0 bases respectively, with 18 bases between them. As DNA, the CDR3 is TGTGCCAGCAGTTTATCGCAGGGGTGGGGGGCGGTGAACACTGAAGCTTTCTTT. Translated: CASSLSQGWGAVNTEAFF.

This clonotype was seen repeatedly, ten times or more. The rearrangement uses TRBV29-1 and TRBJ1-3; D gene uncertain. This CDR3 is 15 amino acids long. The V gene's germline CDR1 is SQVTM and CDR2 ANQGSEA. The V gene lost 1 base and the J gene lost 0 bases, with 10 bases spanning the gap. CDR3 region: CSVEGSESSGNTIYF. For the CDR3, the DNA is TGCAGCGTTGAAGGCAGCGAGTCCTCTGGAAACACCATATATTTT. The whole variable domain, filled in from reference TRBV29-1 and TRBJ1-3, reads SAVISQKPSRDICQRGTSLTIQCQVDSQVTMMFWYRQQPGQSLTLIATANQGSEATYESGFVIDKFPISRPNLTFSTLTVSNMSPEDSSIYLCSVEGSESSGNTIYFGEGSWLTVV.

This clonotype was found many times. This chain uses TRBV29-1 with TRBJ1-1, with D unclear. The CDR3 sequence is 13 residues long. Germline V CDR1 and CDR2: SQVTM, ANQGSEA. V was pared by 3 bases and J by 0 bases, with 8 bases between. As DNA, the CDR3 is TGCAGCGTTGACTCCGGGCTGAACACTGAAGCTTTCTTT. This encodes CSVDSGLNTEAFF. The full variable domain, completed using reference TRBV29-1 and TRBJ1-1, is SAVISQKPSRDICQRGTSLTIQCQVDSQVTMMFWYRQQPGQSLTLIATANQGSEATYESGFVIDKFPISRPNLTFSTLTVSNMSPEDSSIYLCSVDSGLNTEAFFGQGTRLTVV.

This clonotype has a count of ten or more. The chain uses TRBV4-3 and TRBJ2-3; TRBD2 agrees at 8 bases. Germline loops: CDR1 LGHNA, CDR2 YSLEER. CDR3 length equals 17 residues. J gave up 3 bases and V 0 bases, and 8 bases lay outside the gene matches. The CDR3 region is CASSQDLLAGYTDTQYF. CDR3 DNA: TGCGCCAGCAGCCAAGATTTGCTAGCGGGTTATACAGATACGCAGTATTTT.

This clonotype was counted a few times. CDR3 residues: CASIPQGANADTQYF. As DNA, the CDR3 is TGTGCCAGCATCCCACAGGGGGCTAATGCAGATACGCAGTATTTT. The rearrangement links TRBV7-2 to TRBJ2-3, with 9 bases that match TRBD1. Germline-derived CDR1 and CDR2 are SGHTA and FQGNSA. V was clipped by 7 bases and J by 4 bases; unmatched bases: 9. The CDR3 has 15 residues.

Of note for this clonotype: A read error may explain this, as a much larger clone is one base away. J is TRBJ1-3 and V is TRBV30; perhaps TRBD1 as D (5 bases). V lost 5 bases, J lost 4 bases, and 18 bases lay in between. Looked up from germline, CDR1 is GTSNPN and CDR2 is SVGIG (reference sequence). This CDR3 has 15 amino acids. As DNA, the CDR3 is TGTGCCTGGGCTCCTCGACTGGGGGACGGAAACACCATATATTTT. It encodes CAWAPRLGDGNTIYF.